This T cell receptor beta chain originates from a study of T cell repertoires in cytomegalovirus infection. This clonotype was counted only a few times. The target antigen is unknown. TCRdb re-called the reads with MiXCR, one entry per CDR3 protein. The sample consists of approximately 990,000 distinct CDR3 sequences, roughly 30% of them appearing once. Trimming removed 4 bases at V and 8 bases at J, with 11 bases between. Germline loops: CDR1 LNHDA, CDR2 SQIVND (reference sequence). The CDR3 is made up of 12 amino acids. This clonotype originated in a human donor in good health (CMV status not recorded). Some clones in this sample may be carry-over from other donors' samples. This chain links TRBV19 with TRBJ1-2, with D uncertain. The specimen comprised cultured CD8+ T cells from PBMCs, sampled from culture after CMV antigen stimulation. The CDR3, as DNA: TGTGCCAGTAGTACCCCCACCGGGGGCTACACCTTC. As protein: CASSTPTGGYTF.